These 17 T cell receptor beta chains share one sample of origin, sequenced in a study of beta chain bispecific antibodies for T cell cancers. The study, taken as a whole, reports: Normal T cells contributed less of the targeted TRBV signal than the leukemia cells did.

T cells were expanded from blood mononuclear cells for around three days with anti-CD3 OKT3 or CD3/CD28 beads. These receptors have no known antigen. TCRdb re-analysed the 5' RACE reads in MiXCR, keeping a single row per CDR3 protein. The sample contains around 9,000 distinct CDR3 sequences, about 2.4% of which appear only once. The specimen was T cells from a healthy donor cultured with Jurkat leukemia cells, collected from a culture containing an anti-CD19 bispecific antibody. These receptors were obtained from a human donor in good health. Some clones in this sample may be carry-over from other donors' samples.

This sequence joins TRBV27 and TRBJ1-2; D is possibly TRBD1 (5 bases). V was trimmed by 4 bases and J by 2 bases, leaving 8 bases between them. The CDR3 runs 13 residues. Germline CDR1 and CDR2: MNHEY and SMNVEV (reference sequence). The CDR3 loop reads CASSSRVNYGYTF. In DNA, the CDR3 is TGTGCCAGCAGTTCCAGGGTAAACTATGGCTACACCTTC.

This clonotype was detected many times. The chain joins TRBV7-6 to TRBJ2-1, with D possibly TRBD1 on 5 matching bases. From germline, CDR1 is SGHVS and CDR2 FNYEAQ. V lost 1 base and J 4 bases, leaving 5 bases between the germline ends. This CDR3 contains 13 residues. The CDR3 coding sequence is TGTGCCAGCAGCTTAGACAGGTACAATGAGCAGTTCTTC. Residues: CASSLDRYNEQFF.

This clonotype was observed at least ten times. The chain joins TRBV20-1 to TRBJ2-4; no definite D call. Germline V CDR1 and CDR2: DFQATT, SNEGSKA (reference sequence). The CDR3 has 11 residues. Between the trimmed V and J ends, which lost 7 bases and 1 base, there was a span of 5 bases. CDR3 amino acids: CSVGAKNIQYF. In nucleotides, the CDR3 is TGCAGTGTGGGGGCCAAAAACATTCAGTACTTC.

This clonotype has at least ten counts. CDR3 nucleotides: TGCAGCGTTGAGCCCCCGAACGACGGGGAGCAGTACTTC. Translating gives CSVEPPNDGEQYF. This sequence joins TRBV29-1 and TRBJ2-7; D not certain. V gave up 3 bases and J gave up 7 bases, with 16 bases separating them. The CDR3 runs to 13 residues. Germline CDR1 is SQVTM and CDR2 is ANQGSEA.

The J gene is TRBJ1-2, the V gene TRBV7-6; D is possibly TRBD1 (5 bases). Between the trimmed V and J ends, which lost 1 base and 7 bases, there was a span of 10 bases. CDR3 size: 13 residues. In germline, CDR1 is SGHVS, CDR2 FNYEAQ. DNA for the CDR3: TGTGCCAGCAGCTTAGTGGGGGGAGGTGGCTACACCTTC. Its protein product is CASSLVGGGGYTF. Supplemented by reference TRBV7-6 and TRBJ1-2, the full variable domain reads GAGVSQSPRYKVTKRGQDVALRCDPISGHVSLYWYRQALGQGPEFLTYFNYEAQQDKSGLPNDRFSAERPEGSISTLTIQRTEQRDSAMYRCASSLVGGGGYTFGSGTRLTVV.

There are many counts of this clonotype. This chain connects TRBV27 to TRBJ2-3; D may correspond to TRBD1 or TRBD2 (6 bases each). The CDR3 is 16 amino acids. Germline V gene data show CDR1 as MNHEY and CDR2 as SMNVEV (reference sequence). Trimming removed 3 bases from V and 2 bases from J, with 15 bases in between. CDR3 region: CASSFGGGSYTDTQYF. DNA for the CDR3: TGTGCCAGCAGTTTTGGAGGGGGGTCGTACACAGATACGCAGTATTTT.

This clonotype was found many times. The chain links TRBV5-6 to TRBJ2-5; D may be TRBD2 (5 bases). Germline-derived CDR1 and CDR2 are SGHDT and YYEEEE. The ends were cut back, 0 bases at V and 6 bases at J, with 12 bases in the middle. The CDR3 has 14 amino acids. This CDR3 reads CASSLGLDSKTQYF. The CDR3 DNA reads TGTGCCAGCAGCTTGGGATTGGACTCGAAGACCCAGTACTTC.

This clonotype was seen ten or more times. The chain employs TRBV27 and TRBJ1-5; perhaps TRBD1 as D (5 bases). This CDR3 has 13 residues. V shed 2 bases and J shed 8 bases, with 10 bases lying between them. Looked up from germline, CDR1 is MNHEY and CDR2 is SMNVEV (reference sequence). CDR3: CASSLGAREPQHF. Here the CDR3 DNA reads TGTGCCAGCAGTTTAGGGGCTCGGGAGCCCCAGCATTTT.

In this sample, this clonotype turned up many times. The V gene is TRBV3-1, the J gene TRBJ2-4; the D is unclear. Germline lookup yields CDR1 LGHDT and CDR2 YNNKEL (reference sequence). The CDR3 runs 11 residues. V lost 5 bases and J 5 bases, leaving 4 bases between the germline ends. The CDR3 nucleotides read TGTGCCAGCAGCATACAAAACATTCAGTACTTC. As protein: CASSIQNIQYF.

There are many counts of this clonotype. V is TRBV28 and J is TRBJ2-7; D not resolved. Germline assignment: CDR1 MDHEN and CDR2 SYDVKM. Deletions cut 7 bases from V and 6 bases from J, with 16 bases between. CDR3 size: 13 residues. The CDR3 DNA is TGTGCCAGCACCTCGAACCCCTCCCCCGAGCAGTACTTC. Protein: CASTSNPSPEQYF.

Many counts were recorded for this clonotype. The chain combines TRBV7-8 with TRBJ2-3; D unclear. There are 17 residues in the CDR3. Germline values: CDR1 SGHVS, CDR2 FQNEAQ. Trimming cost V 4 bases and J 0 bases, with 17 bases left between them. The CDR3 spells CASSYFRLAESTDTQYF. CDR3 coding DNA: TGTGCCAGCAGCTACTTCAGACTCGCGGAGAGCACAGATACGCAGTATTTT.

This clonotype was seen at least ten times. The chain employs TRBV4-2 and TRBJ1-5; 7 nucleotides line up with TRBD1. The CDR3 runs 14 residues. The V and J ends lost 0 bases and 8 bases, in that order; junction bases with no gene match: 4. Germline CDR1 is LGHNA and CDR2 is YNFKEQ. CDR3 protein: CASSQDKGAKPQHF. DNA of the CDR3: TGTGCCAGCAGCCAAGATAAGGGGGCGAAGCCCCAGCATTTT.

This clonotype has ten or more counts. This chain connects TRBV4-1 to TRBJ2-2, with D hard to call. The germline V gene has CDR1 MGHRA and CDR2 YSYEKL. Trimming took 3 bases from V and 5 from J, leaving 10 bases between them. The CDR3 covers 14 residues. CDR3 DNA: TGCGCCAGCAGCCAGGCATCATATACCGGGGAGCTGTTTTTT. Its protein product is CASSQASYTGELFF.

This clonotype was detected ten times or more. V usage is TRBV7-9 and J usage is TRBJ1-1; D unclear. CDR1 is SEHNR, CDR2 FQNEAQ, per germline (reference sequence). Trimming stripped 7 bases from V and 0 bases from J, with 15 bases between. The CDR3 has 15 amino acids. This chain's CDR3 is CASNPWSAMNTEAFF. The CDR3, as DNA: TGTGCCAGCAACCCCTGGTCCGCCATGAACACTGAAGCTTTCTTT.

This clonotype is medium-sized within its sample. This sequence joins TRBV6-4 and TRBJ1-1, with 7 bases fitting TRBD1. This CDR3 region has 14 residues. Germline lookup yields CDR1 MRHNA and CDR2 SNTAGT. The V and J ends lost 6 bases and 1 base, in that order; junction bases with no gene match: 5. The CDR3 coding sequence is TGTGCCAGCAGAGCGACAGGGACGAACACTGAAGCTTTCTTT. This sequence encodes CASRATGTNTEAFF.

This clonotype was seen repeatedly, ten times or more. J is TRBJ1-4 and V is TRBV3-1, with D possibly being TRBD1 (5 bases). Germline-derived CDR1 and CDR2 are LGHDT and YNNKEL (reference sequence). V lost 4 bases to trimming and J lost 7 bases, with 13 bases between them. The CDR3 covers 14 residues. The CDR3 DNA is TGTGCCAGCAGCCCGCTGCAGGGTACTGAAAAACTGTTTTTT. This sequence encodes CASSPLQGTEKLFF.

This clonotype was counted ten times or more. This rearrangement joins TRBV7-8 to TRBJ1-1; 7 bases match TRBD1. The CDR3 consists of 13 residues. Germline values: CDR1 SGHVS, CDR2 FQNEAQ. V was pared by 3 bases and J by 7 bases, with 5 bases of the junction left unmatched. CDR3 residues: CASSFGDSIEAFF. The CDR3 nucleotides read TGTGCCAGCAGCTTCGGGGACAGCATTGAAGCTTTCTTT.